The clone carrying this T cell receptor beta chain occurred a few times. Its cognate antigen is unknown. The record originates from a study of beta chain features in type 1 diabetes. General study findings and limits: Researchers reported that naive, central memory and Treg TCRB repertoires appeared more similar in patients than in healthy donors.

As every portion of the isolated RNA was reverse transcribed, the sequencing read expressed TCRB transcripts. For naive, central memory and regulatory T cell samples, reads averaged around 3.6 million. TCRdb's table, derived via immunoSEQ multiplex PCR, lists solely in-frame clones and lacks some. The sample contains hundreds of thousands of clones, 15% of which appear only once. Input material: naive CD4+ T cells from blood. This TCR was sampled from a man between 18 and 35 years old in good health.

The CDR3 loop reads CASSPGHIAKNIQYF. CDR3 sequence (DNA): TGTGCCAGCAGCCCCGGACACATAGCCAAAAACATTCAGTACTTC. The V gene is TRBV13, the J gene TRBJ2-4, with D perhaps TRBD1 (5 bases). Trimming cost V 5 bases and J 0 bases, with 11 bases left between them. CDR1 PRHDT and CDR2 FYEKMQ come from the germline V gene (reference sequence). This CDR3 is built from 15 residues.